The 26 T cell receptor beta chains below all came from one sample that was sequenced in a study of glioma-infiltrating T cells. The iRepertoire nested amplicon-rescue multiplex PCR amplified TCR alpha and beta CDR3s from RNA. In TCRdb, the multiplex PCR reads were re-called with MiXCR into one record per CDR3 protein. Of about 190,000 distinct CDR3 sequences in the sample, around 32% were seen once. The sample comprised glioma tissue, nonneoplastic brain tissue, or PBMCs (not recorded which). The receptors stem from a human donor with low-grade glioma or glioblastoma, undergoing nonglioma brain surgery, or in good health (not recorded which).

Turning to this clonotype: A read error is possible here, since a much larger clone lies one base away. This sequence joins TRBV28 and TRBJ1-5; 9 bases fit TRBD1. The CDR3 extends over 12 amino acids. Germline lookup yields CDR1 MDHEN and CDR2 SYDVKM. CDR3 amino acids: CASGTGNQSQHF. The CDR3 DNA reads TGTGCCAGCGGGACAGGGAATCAGTCCCAGCATTTT.

This clonotype was detected ten times or more. The chain's CDR3 is CASSPIGTGLYEQYF. The CDR3 DNA is TGTGCCAGCAGCCCCATCGGGACTGGGCTCTACGAGCAGTACTTC. V is TRBV7-2 and J is TRBJ2-7, with D possibly matching TRBD2 (6 bases). Trimming pared 5 bases from V and 3 bases from J, leaving 17 bases between. Germline values: CDR1 SGHTA, CDR2 FQGNSA. There are 15 residues in the CDR3. The full variable domain, completed using reference TRBV7-2 and TRBJ2-7, is GAGVSQSPSNKVTEKGKDVELRCDPISGHTALYWYRQSLGQGLEFLIYFQGNSAPDKSGLPSDRFSAERTGGSVSTLTIQRTQQEDSAVYLCASSPIGTGLYEQYFGPGTRLTVT.

This clonotype occurred a few times. The chain has TRBV18 and TRBJ2-1; perhaps TRBD2 as D (5 bases). V was shortened by 5 bases and J by 5 bases, with 13 bases between the two germline ends. This CDR3 is 14 amino acids long. Germline values: CDR1 KGHSH, CDR2 LQKENI. DNA for the CDR3: TGTGCCAGCTCAGTTCGGACTGGTGACAATGAGCAGTTCTTC. It specifies CASSVRTGDNEQFF.

The chain links TRBV18 to TRBJ2-3, with D perhaps matching TRBD2 (5 bases). CDR1 KGHSH and CDR2 LQKENI come from the germline V gene. With 3 bases removed from V and 6 bases from J, the gap between germline ends came to 19 bases. This CDR3 contains 16 residues. The CDR3: CASSPPTAHPGDTQYF. In nucleotides, the CDR3 is TGTGCCAGCTCACCCCCTACAGCGCACCCGGGGGATACGCAGTATTTT.

This clonotype was recorded many times. The chain carries TRBV7-9 and TRBJ1-5; perhaps TRBD1 as D (5 bases). The CDR3 is 15 residues long. V was clipped by 1 base and J by 4 bases, with 11 bases between them. CDR1 is SEHNR, CDR2 FQNEAQ, per germline (reference sequence). CDR3 nucleotides: TGTGCCAGCAGCTTAGGATTGGGGACTAATCAGCCCCAGCATTTT. Amino acids: CASSLGLGTNQPQHF.

The rearrangement joins TRBV4-2 to TRBJ1-5; 7 nucleotides align to TRBD1. This CDR3 spans 15 amino acids. V lost 1 base to trimming and J lost 4 bases; unmatched junction nucleotides: 4. Germline values: CDR1 LGHNA, CDR2 YNFKEQ. DNA for the CDR3: TGTGCCAGCAGCCAAGCGACAGGGATGAATCAGCCCCAGCATTTT. Translation: CASSQATGMNQPQHF.

This clonotype occurred many times. J is TRBJ2-3 and V is TRBV12-3 or TRBV12-4; 12 positions match TRBD2. Trimming removed 4 bases from V and 5 bases from J; junction bases left unmatched: 7. This CDR3 region has 16 residues. The CDR3 nucleotides read TGTGCCAGCAGTTCACTAGCGGGAGGAGTTTTAGATACGCAGTATTTT. Protein: CASSSLAGGVLDTQYF.

This clonotype was picked up many times. The chain couples TRBV7-2 to TRBJ2-5, with 7 positions matching TRBD2. In germline, CDR1 is SGHTA, CDR2 FQGNSA. CDR3 length: 15 amino acids. The V gene end was trimmed by 3 bases and the J gene end by 5 bases; junction bases not matched to a gene: 9. DNA of the CDR3: TGTGCCAGCAGCTTTCAGGCGGGAGAACTGGAGACCCAGTACTTC. It encodes CASSFQAGELETQYF.

This clonotype turned up a few times. A much larger clone sits a single nucleotide away, making a read error possible. The chain recombines TRBV28 with TRBJ1-2; 7 bases map to TRBD1. There are 17 residues in the CDR3. Germline CDR1 is MDHEN and CDR2 is SYDVKM. This CDR3 reads CASGFPKTGPTNYGYTF. In DNA form, the CDR3 reads TGTGCCAGCGGTTTCCCCAAGACAGGGCCAACAAACTATGGCTACACCTTC.

V and J are TRBV5-6 and TRBJ2-7; 7 bases agree with TRBD2. Germline CDR1 SGHDT, CDR2 YYEEEE. V lost 2 bases to trimming and J lost 5 bases; unmatched junction nucleotides: 10. This CDR3 has 15 amino acids. CDR3 nucleotides: TGTGCCAGCAGCTTCCGGGGGAGCGGGGTAGACGAGCAGTACTTC. Protein sequence: CASSFRGSGVDEQYF.

There are many counts of this clonotype. The rearrangement uses TRBV4-3 and TRBJ2-3, with TRBD1 identical over 7 bases. The CDR3 has 16 amino acids. V trimming: 0 bases; J trimming: 1 base; junction bases outside the gene matches: 4. In germline, CDR1 is LGHNA, CDR2 YSLEER. The CDR3 DNA reads TGCGCCAGCAGCCAAGATCGCGGACAGGGCACAGATACGCAGTATTTT. Its translation: CASSQDRGQGTDTQYF.

Many counts were recorded for this clonotype. Here the CDR3 reads CASSYRNSRVETQYF. In DNA form, the CDR3 reads TGTGCCAGCAGTTACCGGAATAGCCGGGTAGAGACCCAGTACTTC. This chain connects TRBV6-1 to TRBJ2-5; D uncertain. Germline CDR1 is MNHNS and CDR2 is SASEGT. V lost 5 bases and J lost 4, with 17 bases in between. The CDR3 extends over 15 amino acids.

Many counts were recorded for this clonotype. The genes are TRBV7-2 and TRBJ2-5, with a weak D call TRBD1 (5 bases). The CDR3 extends over 14 amino acids. The V end was cut by 4 bases, the J end by 5 bases, with 14 bases between. CDR1 and CDR2 from the germline V gene are SGHTA and FQGNSA. CDR3 region: CASSWGQQRETQYF. The CDR3 nucleotides are TGTGCCAGCAGCTGGGGCCAGCAGAGGGAGACCCAGTACTTC.

The V call is TRBV10-3, the J call TRBJ1-2; D may be TRBD1 (6 bases). CDR1 ENHRY and CDR2 SYGVKD come from the germline V gene. Between the trimmed V and J ends, which lost 0 bases and 0 bases, there was a span of 14 bases. This CDR3 spans 17 amino acids. Here the CDR3 DNA reads TGTGCCATCAGTGAGTCGTCTGGACAGACACCTAACTATGGCTACACCTTC. Its protein is CAISESSGQTPNYGYTF.

Ten or more counts support this clonotype. The DNA of the CDR3 is TGTGCCATCAGTGATAGGGGACTAGCGGGAGTTATCGATGAGCAGTTCTTC. This codes for CAISDRGLAGVIDEQFF. J is TRBJ2-1 and V is TRBV10-3; 14 nucleotides agree with TRBD2. The V and J ends lost 3 bases and 8 bases, in that order; junction bases with no gene match: 9. Germline V CDR1 and CDR2: ENHRY, SYGVKD. The CDR3 is 17 residues long.

This clonotype was recorded many times. V and J are TRBV20-1 and TRBJ2-1, with 9 bases identical to TRBD2. There are 17 residues in the CDR3. Germline V gene sequence: CDR1 DFQATT, CDR2 SNEGSKA (reference sequence). J lost 4 bases, V lost 1 base, and 11 bases had no gene match. The CDR3 protein is CSARAPSGGRGYNEQFF. CDR3 in DNA: TGCAGTGCTAGAGCGCCATCGGGCGGGAGGGGGTACAATGAGCAGTTCTTC.

This clonotype was observed a single time. The chain recombines TRBV10-2 with TRBJ2-7, with 10 bases fitting TRBD2. The CDR3 loop spans 13 amino acids. The germline V gene has CDR1 WSHSY and CDR2 SAAADI. Trimming at V came to 9 bases and at J to 3 bases, leaving 5 bases not matched to a gene. CDR3 protein: CARKVAGGYEQYF. The CDR3, as DNA: TGCGCCAGGAAAGTAGCGGGAGGCTACGAGCAGTACTTC.

Concerning this clonotype: This may be a read error, as it is one base from a much larger clone. This chain joins TRBV4-3 and TRBJ1-5, with a weak D call TRBD1 (6 bases). The CDR3 spans 14 residues. The V end was cut by 8 bases, the J end by 5 bases, with 16 bases between. Germline CDR1 is LGHNA and CDR2 is YSLEER. The CDR3 spells CASRRGQRDQPQHF. In nucleotides, the CDR3 is TGCGCCAGCCGCCGAGGACAGAGAGATCAGCCCCAGCATTTT.

This clonotype was detected many times. The chain is built from TRBV19 and TRBJ2-3; D is possibly TRBD2 (6 bases). The CDR3 has 15 amino acids. Looked up from germline, CDR1 is LNHDA and CDR2 is SQIVND (reference sequence). V dropped 4 bases and J dropped 6 bases, with 17 bases sitting between them. The CDR3 DNA sequence: TGTGCCAGTAGTACAGTGGGTCCCGGGAGTGATACGCAGTATTTT. It encodes CASSTVGPGSDTQYF.

The genes are TRBV7-2 and TRBJ2-3; 7 nucleotides align to TRBD2. With V trimmed by 2 bases and J by 3 bases, 11 bases remained unmatched. There are 17 residues in the CDR3. Germline V CDR1 and CDR2: SGHTA, FQGNSA. CDR3 sequence: CASSLTRVGGATDTQYF. CDR3 in DNA: TGTGCCAGCAGCTTAACCCGGGTGGGAGGGGCGACAGATACGCAGTATTTT. Based on the CDR3 plus reference TRBV7-2 and TRBJ2-3, the full variable domain is GAGVSQSPSNKVTEKGKDVELRCDPISGHTALYWYRQSLGQGLEFLIYFQGNSAPDKSGLPSDRFSAERTGGSVSTLTIQRTQQEDSAVYLCASSLTRVGGATDTQYFGPGTRLTVL.

Notes on this clonotype: The junction and the germline gene differ at one end; a read error may be behind it. The chain uses TRBV20-1 and TRBJ1-2; D unresolved. This CDR3 has 14 amino acids. In germline, CDR1 is DFQATT, CDR2 SNEGSKA (reference sequence). CDR3 region: CSARDQRAWDGFTF. The CDR3 nucleotides are TGCAGTGCTAGAGACCAAAGGGCATGGGATGGCTTCACCTTC.

The gene calls are TRBV7-9 and TRBJ2-2; no definite D call. Germline-derived CDR1 and CDR2 are SEHNR and FQNEAQ (reference sequence). CDR3 size: 15 residues. Trimming pared 1 base from V and 5 bases from J, leaving 11 bases between. The DNA for the CDR3 is TGTGCCAGCAGCTTAGAACCCGCCGAGACCGGGGAGCTGTTTTTT. Translation gives CASSLEPAETGELFF.

The genes are TRBV28 and TRBJ2-7; D unclear. CDR3 length: 14 amino acids. Trimming took off 9 bases at V and 2 bases at J, with 17 bases between the two ends. Germline values: CDR1 MDHEN, CDR2 SYDVKM. CDR3 sequence reads: CARSVKVEAYEQYF. CDR3 in DNA: TGTGCCAGAAGCGTCAAGGTTGAAGCCTACGAGCAGTACTTC.

This chain connects TRBV4-1 to TRBJ2-1; D is possibly TRBD1 or TRBD2 (5 bases each). Trimming cost V 4 bases and J 4 bases, with 14 bases left between them. Germline CDR1 MGHRA, CDR2 YSYEKL. The CDR3 runs to 15 residues. The chain's CDR3 is CASSLSVGPYNEQFF. The CDR3 DNA reads TGCGCCAGCAGCCTGTCTGTGGGACCTTACAATGAGCAGTTCTTC.

The V gene is TRBV19, the J gene TRBJ2-7; 7 bases match TRBD1. Trimming cost V 5 bases and J 3 bases; bases outside gene matches: 7. The germline V gene has CDR1 LNHDA and CDR2 SQIVND (reference sequence). CDR3 length: 14 amino acids. CDR3 sequence (DNA): TGTGCCAGTAGTTACGAGACAGGGTACTACGAGCAGTACTTC. Its protein is CASSYETGYYEQYF.

The table lists this clonotype with a few counts. The chain links TRBV4-2 to TRBJ2-7, with 8 nucleotides matching TRBD2. The CDR3 runs 16 residues. With V trimmed by 4 bases and J by 5 bases, 13 bases remained unmatched. Germline V lookup: CDR1 LGHNA, CDR2 YNFKEQ. CDR3 coding DNA: TGTGCCAGCAGCCCTAGCGCCGGGACTAGGATCCACGAGCAGTACTTC. It translates to CASSPSAGTRIHEQYF.